This entry lists 9 T cell receptor beta chains sequenced from one sample in a study of a mutant IDH1 vaccine in newly diagnosed glioma. No cognate antigen is known for these TCRs. Here immunoSEQ multiplex PCR was the method, and the copy in TCRdb shows in-frame clones only, minus some. The sample comprises 35,000 to 50,000 clones, 91% of which are singletons, and around 3.9% rests with the top ten. Time point defined: week 23, last vaccination. It was 300 ug of mutant IDH1 20-mer peptide that made up each vaccine dose, given with topical imiquimod. Material: PBMCs, obtained from a glioma patient whose treatment included an IDH1 peptide vaccine. These receptors all come from a man aged 50 to 59 with glioma.

The chain is built from TRBV25-1 and TRBJ1-4; D is possibly TRBD1 (6 bases). This CDR3 is built from 14 residues. The germline V and J ends were trimmed by 4 bases and 7 bases, with 13 bases remaining between them. The germline V gene encodes CDR1 MGHDK and CDR2 SYGVNS. CDR3 sequence reads: CASSVAGGGEKLFF. The CDR3 DNA reads as TGTGCCAGCAGTGTAGCGGGGGGCGGTGAAAAACTGTTTTTT. The entire variable domain, with the rest obtained from reference TRBV25-1 and TRBJ1-4, is as follows: EADIYQTPRYLVIGTGKKITLECSQTMGHDKMYWYQQDPGMELHLIHYSYGVNSTEKGDLSSESTVSRIRTEHFPLTLESARPSHTSQYLCASSVAGGGEKLFFGSGTQLSVL.

This chain uses TRBV5-6 with TRBJ2-1; 9 positions match TRBD1. J was trimmed by 2 bases and V by 4 bases; bases with no gene match: 10. This CDR3 region has 17 residues. Germline CDR1 SGHDT, CDR2 YYEEEE. CDR3 bases: TGTGCCAGCAGCGGGAAAAGGACAGGGGCCCCCTACAATGAGCAGTTCTTC. This encodes CASSGKRTGAPYNEQFF.

This chain joins TRBV5-1 and TRBJ1-1; perhaps TRBD1 as D (6 bases). CDR3 length: 15 residues. With 8 bases removed from V and 0 bases from J, the gap between germline ends came to 17 bases. From germline, CDR1 is SGHRS and CDR2 YFSETQ. The CDR3 DNA is TGCGCCAGTGCAAGAGAAGGGACACTGAACACTGAAGCTTTCTTT. Protein: CASAREGTLNTEAFF. The full variable domain, rest sourced from reference TRBV5-1 and TRBJ1-1, is KAGVTQTPRYLIKTRGQQVTLSCSPISGHRSVSWYQQTPGQGLQFLFEYFSETQRNKGNFPGRFSGRQFSNSRSEMNVSTLELGDSALYLCASAREGTLNTEAFFGQGTRLTVV.

J is TRBJ2-1 and V is TRBV2; tentatively, D is TRBD2 (5 bases). Germline CDR1 and CDR2: SNHLY and FYNNEI. This CDR3 contains 15 residues. Trimming stripped 2 bases from V and 6 bases from J, with 14 bases between. CDR3 nucleotides: TGTGCCAGCAGTGAACGGGAAGACCTAATCAATGAGCAGTTCTTC. This translates into CASSEREDLINEQFF.

This clone was found once. The V gene is TRBV10-2, the J gene TRBJ2-1, with D possibly being TRBD2 (6 bases). V lost 8 bases to trimming and J lost 7 bases, with 15 bases between them. Germline lookup yields CDR1 WSHSY and CDR2 SAAADI. The CDR3 runs 13 residues. CDR3 in DNA: TGCGCCAGCGGCGGGACCCAAAGGAATGAGCAGTTCTTC. Its translation is CASGGTQRNEQFF.

V and J are TRBV7-2 and TRBJ2-1; no reliable D call. Germline V CDR1 and CDR2: SGHTA, FQGNSA. Trimming left V 1 base short and J 2 bases short, with 9 bases between. This CDR3 spans 15 amino acids. The CDR3 here is CASSLGLFPYNEQFF. The DNA for the CDR3 is TGTGCCAGCAGCTTAGGGCTATTCCCCTACAATGAGCAGTTCTTC.

CDR3 loop: CASTMGLAETRTDTQYF. CDR3 bases: TGCGCCAGCACAATGGGACTAGCGGAAACACGCACAGATACGCAGTATTTT. This chain joins TRBV5-1 and TRBJ2-3; 11 bases match TRBD2. There are 17 residues in the CDR3. Losses at the gene ends were 6 bases for V and 1 base for J; bases not matched to a gene: 10. Germline lookup yields CDR1 SGHRS and CDR2 YFSETQ.

This clone was found once. The chain links TRBV28 to TRBJ1-1; TRBD1 agrees at 7 bases. CDR1 and CDR2 from the germline V gene are MDHEN and SYDVKM. The CDR3 runs to 13 residues. Unmatched junction bases numbered 4, after V lost 4 bases and J lost 5 bases. CDR3 in DNA: TGTGCCAGCAGTTCCACAGGGGTAACTGAAGCTTTCTTT. Protein: CASSSTGVTEAFF.

This clone showed up just a few times. J is TRBJ2-2 and V is TRBV10-1, with TRBD2 as a possible D gene (6 bases). From germline, CDR1 is WNHNN and CDR2 SYGVQD (reference sequence). The V gene lost 10 bases and the J gene lost 6 bases, with 15 bases spanning the gap. The CDR3 covers 13 residues. For the CDR3, the DNA is TGCGCCACACGGAGGGGAAGGTCCGGGGAGCTGTTTTTT. Its translation: CATRRGRSGELFF.